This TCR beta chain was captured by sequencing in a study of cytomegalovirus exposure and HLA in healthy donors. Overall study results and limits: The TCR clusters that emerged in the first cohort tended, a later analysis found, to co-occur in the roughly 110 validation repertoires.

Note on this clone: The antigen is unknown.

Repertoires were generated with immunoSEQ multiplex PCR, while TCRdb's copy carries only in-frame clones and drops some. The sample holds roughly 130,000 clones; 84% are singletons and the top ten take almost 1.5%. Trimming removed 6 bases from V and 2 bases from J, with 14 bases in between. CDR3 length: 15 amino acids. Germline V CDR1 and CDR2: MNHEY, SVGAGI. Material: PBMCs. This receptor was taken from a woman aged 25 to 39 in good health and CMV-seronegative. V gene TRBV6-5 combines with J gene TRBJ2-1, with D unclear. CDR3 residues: CASRTIAAPYNEQFF. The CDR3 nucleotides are TGTGCCAGCAGGACGATAGCCGCCCCCTACAATGAGCAGTTCTTC.